The next 29 T cell receptor beta chains were all read from a single sample in a study of control samples from healthy donors and cancer patients. The table came from immunoSEQ multiplex PCR; TCRdb's copy has only in-frame clones and leaves some out. This table holds about 57,000 clones, roughly 94% found once. The specimen sequenced was blood. The receptors come from a man aged 25-45 years in good health.

This clone was recorded a few times. This chain connects TRBV7-8 to TRBJ1-5, with 7 bases lining up with TRBD1. V was pared by 5 bases and J by 3 bases, with 7 bases of the junction left unmatched. CDR3 size: 15 residues. Looked up from germline, CDR1 is SGHVS and CDR2 is FQNEAQ. In nucleotides, the CDR3 is TGTGCCAGCAGCGAGGGGACAGCAACCAATCAGCCCCAGCATTTT. Translation gives CASSEGTATNQPQHF.

The chain uses TRBV4-3 and TRBJ1-1; maybe TRBD1 (5 bases). Trimming took 2 bases from V and 2 from J, leaving 9 bases between them. This CDR3 spans 14 amino acids. The germline gives CDR1 LGHNA, CDR2 YSLEER. The DNA for the CDR3 is TGCGCCAGCAGCCAATTCGGGGGAAACACTGAAGCTTTCTTT. It is translated as CASSQFGGNTEAFF.

This clone has a single count. V gene TRBV14 combines with J gene TRBJ2-3, with D possibly matching TRBD2 (5 bases). Trimming left V 5 bases short and J 3 bases short, with 9 bases between. CDR1 is SGHDN and CDR2 is FVKESK in the germline V gene. This CDR3 comprises 13 residues. This CDR3 is CASSITGTDTQYF. The CDR3 nucleotides are TGTGCCAGCAGCATAACGGGAACAGATACGCAGTATTTT.

This clone was seen only once. This sequence joins TRBV12-5 and TRBJ2-1; D unresolved. The germline V and J ends were trimmed by 5 bases and 12 bases, with 14 bases remaining between them. In germline, CDR1 is LGHNT, CDR2 FRNRAP. This CDR3 comprises 12 residues. CDR3 in amino acids: CASGQASIGQFF. The DNA for the CDR3 is TGTGCTAGTGGTCAAGCGTCGATAGGGCAGTTCTTC.

This clone was recorded only once. The chain combines TRBV5-6 with TRBJ1-1; D remains ambiguous. CDR1 and CDR2 from the germline V gene are SGHDT and YYEEEE. Between the trimmed V and J ends, which lost 2 bases and 1 base, there was a span of 6 bases. CDR3 length: 13 amino acids. CDR3 bases: TGTGCCAGCAGCTTCGTGTCGAACACTGAAGCTTTCTTT. Its protein product is CASSFVSNTEAFF.

The chain employs TRBV9 and TRBJ2-1; weak D call: TRBD2 (6 bases). The CDR3 sequence is 12 residues long. Germline V gene sequence: CDR1 SGDLS, CDR2 YYNGEE. V dropped 6 bases and J dropped 8 bases, with 12 bases sitting between them. For the CDR3, the DNA is TGTGCCAGCACGACTAGTGAGGATGAGCAGTTCTTC. It yields the protein CASTTSEDEQFF.

V gene TRBV20-1 combines with J gene TRBJ1-1; D ambiguous. The length of the CDR3 is 12 residues. Germline V gene data show CDR1 as DFQATT and CDR2 as SNEGSKA (reference sequence). V lost 3 bases to trimming and J lost 4 bases, with 9 bases between them. The CDR3: CSASRVRTEAFF. DNA of the CDR3: TGCAGTGCTAGTCGCGTCCGCACTGAAGCTTTCTTT.

This chain joins TRBV19 and TRBJ1-6; 11 nucleotides align to TRBD1. Germline lookup yields CDR1 LNHDA and CDR2 SQIVND (reference sequence). J gave up 11 bases and V 7 bases, and 4 bases lay outside the gene matches. The CDR3 is 13 amino acids. CDR3 in DNA: TGTGCCAGTACCGGGACAGGGGGGACACCCCTCCACTTT. Its translation is CASTGTGGTPLHF.

This clone came up a few times. The V call is TRBV4-2, the J call TRBJ1-1; possibly TRBD1 for D (5 bases). The CDR3 totals 12 residues. CDR1 and CDR2 from the germline V gene are LGHNA and YNFKEQ. V lost 3 bases and J 10 bases, leaving 12 bases between the germline ends. The CDR3 sequence is CASSHWGMGAFF. The CDR3, as DNA: TGTGCCAGCAGCCACTGGGGGATGGGAGCTTTCTTT.

This chain links TRBV6-5 with TRBJ2-3, with D tentatively TRBD1 (6 bases). This CDR3 is built from 13 residues. V lost 6 bases and J lost 2, with 9 bases in between. Germline V gene sequence: CDR1 MNHEY, CDR2 SVGAGI. The CDR3 spells CASRWDTTDTQYF. In DNA form, the CDR3 reads TGTGCCAGCAGGTGGGACACCACAGATACGCAGTATTTT.

In DNA, the CDR3 is TGTGCCATCAGTGAGAGGGTAGCGGAAGAAGAGACCCAGTACTTC. It encodes CAISERVAEEETQYF. The chain is built from TRBV10-3 and TRBJ2-5; TRBD2 might be the D (6 bases). The V end was cut by 2 bases, the J end by 3 bases, with 13 bases between. The CDR3 length is 15 residues. Germline V gene sequence: CDR1 ENHRY, CDR2 SYGVKD.

The V call is TRBV7-8, the J call TRBJ1-2; perhaps TRBD1 as D (6 bases). The CDR3 is 16 residues long. V was trimmed by 1 base and J by 4 bases, leaving 16 bases between them. Germline V lookup: CDR1 SGHVS, CDR2 FQNEAQ. The CDR3 is CASSLGLQGMGYGYTF. In DNA, the CDR3 is TGTGCCAGCAGCTTAGGGCTACAGGGAATGGGCTATGGCTACACCTTC.

The chain couples TRBV9 to TRBJ2-1; 7 bases are shared with TRBD1. The CDR3 spans 14 residues. V shed 2 bases and J 7 bases; nucleotides not matched to a gene: 6. Per germline, CDR1 SGDLS and CDR2 YYNGEE. The DNA for the CDR3 is TGTGCCAGCAGCGTCGGGACAGTACAGAATGAGCAGTTCTTC. It is translated as CASSVGTVQNEQFF.

This clone was counted only a few times. This chain connects TRBV6-5 to TRBJ1-1; 12 nucleotides match TRBD1. CDR3 length: 15 amino acids. In germline, CDR1 is MNHEY, CDR2 SVGAGI. The junction had 6 bases not matched to a gene; V was cut back by 5 bases and J by 5 bases. The CDR3 DNA sequence: TGTGCCAGCAGTCGCGGGACAGGGGGCCGAACTGAAGCTTTCTTT. Amino acid sequence: CASSRGTGGRTEAFF.

V and J are TRBV14 and TRBJ2-3; D may be TRBD2 (6 bases). This CDR3 region has 15 residues. Germline V gene lookup returns CDR1 SGHDN and CDR2 FVKESK. V was shortened by 4 bases and J by 7 bases, with 18 bases between the two germline ends. CDR3 nucleotide sequence: TGTGCCAGCAGCCGGGTGCGGGACGGCCTTTATACGCAGTATTTT. Residues: CASSRVRDGLYTQYF.

The sample holds a few counts of this clone. CDR3 amino acids: CASSFPTGGGETQYF. In nucleotides, the CDR3 is TGTGCCAGCAGCTTCCCGACAGGGGGGGGAGAGACCCAGTACTTC. The rearrangement joins TRBV7-2 to TRBJ2-5, with TRBD1 matching 9 bases. Trimming at V came to 3 bases and at J to 4 bases, leaving 6 bases not matched to a gene. Looked up from germline, CDR1 is SGHTA and CDR2 is FQGNSA. This CDR3 is 15 amino acids long.

This sequence joins TRBV4-1 and TRBJ2-7; 8 bases fit TRBD1. Germline CDR1 and CDR2: MGHRA and YSYEKL. This CDR3 has 16 amino acids. V shed 0 bases, J shed 2 bases, and the junction held 6 bases outside the gene matches. CDR3 sequence reads: CASSQELAQGAYEQYF. Written as DNA, the CDR3 is TGCGCCAGCAGCCAAGAATTGGCACAGGGGGCCTACGAGCAGTACTTC.

This clone has a single count. V gene TRBV7-9 combines with J gene TRBJ2-5; TRBD2 agrees at 7 bases. With V trimmed by 5 bases and J by 7 bases, 10 bases remained unmatched. This CDR3 is built from 14 residues. CDR1 and CDR2 from the germline V gene are SEHNR and FQNEAQ (reference sequence). As DNA, the CDR3 is TGTGCCAGCAGCGAAGCGGGGAGGGAAGGGACCCAGTACTTC. Encoded protein: CASSEAGREGTQYF.

The chain uses TRBV14 and TRBJ1-1; no clear D gene. V was cut by 0 bases and J by 10 bases, with 9 bases left in between. The germline V gene encodes CDR1 SGHDN and CDR2 FVKESK. This CDR3 spans 12 amino acids. Here the CDR3 DNA reads TGTGCCAGCAGCCAAGAAAGGGTATCAGCTTTCTTT. Amino acids: CASSQERVSAFF.

This chain links TRBV6-5 with TRBJ2-7; 14 bases are shared with TRBD2. This CDR3 comprises 15 residues. V was pared by 9 bases and J by 0 bases, with 4 bases of the junction left unmatched. The V gene's germline CDR1 is MNHEY and CDR2 SVGAGI. In nucleotides, the CDR3 is TGTGCCAGTCGGACTAGCGGGAGGAGCTCCTACGAGCAGTACTTC. It is translated as CASRTSGRSSYEQYF.

V and J are TRBV7-6 and TRBJ1-4; the D gene is possibly TRBD1 (5 bases). Trimming took off 1 base at V and 7 bases at J, with 16 bases between the two ends. The CDR3 is 16 amino acids. The V gene's germline CDR1 is SGHVS and CDR2 FNYEAQ. The CDR3 loop reads CASSLGSAGRSEKLFF. In DNA form, the CDR3 reads TGTGCCAGCAGCTTAGGTTCGGCAGGGAGAAGTGAAAAACTGTTTTTT.

The CDR3 bases are TGTGCAAGTCGCCCAGGACTAGTAGGGGCCAAAAACATTCAGTACTTC. Amino acids: CASRPGLVGAKNIQYF. The J gene is TRBJ2-4, the V gene TRBV12-2; TRBD2, the table's D call, lacks a check against the DNA. TRBV12-2 is a documented pseudogene. The CDR3 loop spans 16 amino acids.

The V gene is TRBV27, the J gene TRBJ2-2; the D gene could be TRBD1 or TRBD2 (5 bases each). The CDR3 loop spans 15 amino acids. The germline V gene has CDR1 MNHEY and CDR2 SMNVEV (reference sequence). The ends were cut back, 4 bases at V and 7 bases at J, with 16 bases in the middle. The CDR3 DNA is TGTGCCAGCAGTTCACCCGGGACCACGAGCGGGGAGCTGTTTTTT. Translated, it gives CASSSPGTTSGELFF.

The V gene is TRBV4-3, the J gene TRBJ1-3; the D gene is possibly TRBD1 (6 bases). The CDR3 runs 16 residues. The V and J ends lost 0 bases and 0 bases respectively, with 9 bases between them. From germline, CDR1 is LGHNA and CDR2 YSLEER. The CDR3 sequence is CASSQETTGSGNTIYF. CDR3 coding DNA: TGCGCCAGCAGCCAAGAAACGACAGGCTCTGGAAACACCATATATTTT.

This chain joins TRBV30 and TRBJ1-1; a weak D match, TRBD1 (6 bases). The CDR3 is made up of 14 amino acids. Trimming took 1 base from V and 1 from J, leaving 10 bases between them. Germline CDR1 is GTSNPN and CDR2 is SVGIG (reference sequence). The CDR3 sequence: CAWSAGHQNTEAFF. As DNA, the CDR3 is TGTGCCTGGAGTGCGGGACATCAGAACACTGAAGCTTTCTTT.

This chain uses TRBV24-1 with TRBJ1-2; tentative D call: TRBD1 (5 bases). The V end lost 4 bases, the J end lost 8 bases, and 10 bases lay between the germline ends. The CDR3 length is 12 residues. The germline V gene has CDR1 KGHDR and CDR2 SFDVKD. The CDR3 loop is CATSEGAGGYTF. CDR3 nucleotide sequence: TGTGCCACCAGTGAAGGGGCTGGAGGCTACACCTTC.

This chain joins TRBV3-1 (or the pseudogene TRBV3-2) and TRBJ1-2; D is uncertain. Trimming left V 5 bases short and J 2 bases short, with 9 bases between. Germline V gene lookup returns CDR1 LGHDT and CDR2 YNNKEL (reference sequence). The CDR3 spans 13 residues. The CDR3 protein is CASSSAGNYGYTF. The CDR3 coding sequence is TGTGCCAGCAGCTCCGCGGGGAACTATGGCTACACCTTC.

This chain links TRBV30 with TRBJ1-6; no definite D call. The V and J ends lost 0 bases and 13 bases respectively, with 10 bases between them. This CDR3 is 12 amino acids long. Germline CDR1 is GTSNPN and CDR2 is SVGIG (reference sequence). CDR3 in amino acids: CAWSVGVGPLHF. CDR3 in DNA: TGTGCCTGGAGTGTTGGAGTCGGGCCCCTCCACTTT.

This chain joins TRBV3-1 (or the pseudogene TRBV3-2) and TRBJ2-3; 13 nucleotides match TRBD2. CDR1 LGHDT and CDR2 YNNKEL come from the germline V gene (reference sequence). The CDR3 is 19 residues long. The J segment lost 0 bases and the V segment lost 5 bases, leaving 11 bases of the junction unmatched. CDR3 in DNA: TGTGCCAGCAGCGGCGGACTAGCGGGGGCACTCACTAGCACAGATACGCAGTATTTT. This sequence encodes CASSGGLAGALTSTDTQYF.